This TCR beta chain emerged from a study of T cells in Graves' hyperthyroidism and ophthalmopathy. Amplified regions were TCR beta CDR3 sequences from RNA transcripts. The HTBI set primed first-round TCR CDR3 RT-PCR. TCRdb itself ran the multiplex PCR reads through MiXCR, one entry per CDR3 protein. This table holds around 600,000 distinct CDR3 sequences, around 13% found once. The CDR3 is 16 amino acids. The germline V gene has CDR1 DFQATT and CDR2 SNEGSKA (reference sequence). With 4 bases clipped from V and 1 base from J, the junction kept 4 bases outside the gene matches. This clonotype was counted ten times or more.

The sample taken for sequencing was blood. This chain links TRBV20-1 with TRBJ1-6; 10 positions match TRBD1. The clonotype was recovered from a woman in her 50s with Graves' ophthalmopathy. CDR3 coding DNA: TGCAGTGCTAACCCGGGACAGGGGTCCTATAATTCACCCCTCCACTTT. It yields the protein CSANPGQGSYNSPLHF.